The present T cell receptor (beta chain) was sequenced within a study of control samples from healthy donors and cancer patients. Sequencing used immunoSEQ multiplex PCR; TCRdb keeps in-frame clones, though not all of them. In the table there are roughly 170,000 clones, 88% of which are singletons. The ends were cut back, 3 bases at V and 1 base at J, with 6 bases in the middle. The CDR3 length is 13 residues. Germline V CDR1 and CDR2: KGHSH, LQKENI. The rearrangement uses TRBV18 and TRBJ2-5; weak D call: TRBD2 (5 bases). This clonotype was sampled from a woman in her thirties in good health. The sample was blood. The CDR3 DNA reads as TGTGCCAGCTCACCGGACTTCCAAGAGACCCAGTACTTC. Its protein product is CASSPDFQETQYF.